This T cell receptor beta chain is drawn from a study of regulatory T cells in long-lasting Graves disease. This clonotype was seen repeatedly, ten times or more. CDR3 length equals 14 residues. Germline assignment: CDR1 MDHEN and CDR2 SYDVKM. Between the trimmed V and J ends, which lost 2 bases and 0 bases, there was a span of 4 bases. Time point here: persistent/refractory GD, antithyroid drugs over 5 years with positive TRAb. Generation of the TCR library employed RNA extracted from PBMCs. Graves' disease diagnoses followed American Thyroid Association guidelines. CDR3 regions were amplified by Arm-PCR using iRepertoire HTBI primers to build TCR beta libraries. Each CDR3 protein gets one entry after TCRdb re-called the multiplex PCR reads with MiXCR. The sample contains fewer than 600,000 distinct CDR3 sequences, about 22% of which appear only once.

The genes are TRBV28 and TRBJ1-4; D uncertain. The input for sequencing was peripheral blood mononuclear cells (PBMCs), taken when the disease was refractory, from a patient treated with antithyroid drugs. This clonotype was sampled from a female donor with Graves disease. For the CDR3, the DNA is TGTGCCAGCAGTTTACCCGCAACTAATGAAAAACTGTTTTTT. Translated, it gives CASSLPATNEKLFF. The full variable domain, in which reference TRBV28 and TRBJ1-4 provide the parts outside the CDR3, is DVKVTQSSRYLVKRTGEKVFLECVQDMDHENMFWYRQDPGLGLRLIYFSYDVKMKEKGDIPEGYSVSREKKERFSLILESASTNQTSMYLCASSLPATNEKLFFGSGTQLSVL.